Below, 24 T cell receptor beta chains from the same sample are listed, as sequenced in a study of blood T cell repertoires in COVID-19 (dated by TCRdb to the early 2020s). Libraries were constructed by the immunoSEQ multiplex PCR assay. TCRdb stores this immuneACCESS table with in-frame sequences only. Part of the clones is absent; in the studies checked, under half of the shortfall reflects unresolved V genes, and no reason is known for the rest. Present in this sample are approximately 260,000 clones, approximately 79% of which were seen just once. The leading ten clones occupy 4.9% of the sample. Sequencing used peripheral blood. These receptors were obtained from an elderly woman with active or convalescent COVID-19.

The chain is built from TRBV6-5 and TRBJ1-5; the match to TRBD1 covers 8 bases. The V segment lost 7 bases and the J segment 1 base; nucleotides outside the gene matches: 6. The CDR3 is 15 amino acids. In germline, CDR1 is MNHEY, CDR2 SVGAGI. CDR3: CASMAGGGSNQPQHF. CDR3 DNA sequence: TGTGCCAGCATGGCAGGGGGCGGGAGCAATCAGCCCCAGCATTTT.

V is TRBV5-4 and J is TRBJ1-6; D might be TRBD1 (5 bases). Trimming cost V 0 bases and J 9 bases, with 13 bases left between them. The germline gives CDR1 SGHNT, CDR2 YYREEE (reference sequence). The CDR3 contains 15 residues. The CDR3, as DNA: TGTGCCAGCAGCTTGGCCGCGACAGAAATTTCACCCCTCCACTTT. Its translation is CASSLAATEISPLHF.

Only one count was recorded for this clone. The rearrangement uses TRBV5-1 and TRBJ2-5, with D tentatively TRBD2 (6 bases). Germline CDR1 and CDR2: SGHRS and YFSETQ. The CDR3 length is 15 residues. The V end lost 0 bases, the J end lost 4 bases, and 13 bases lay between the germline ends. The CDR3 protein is CASSLEGQGGETQYF. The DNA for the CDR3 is TGCGCCAGCAGCTTGGAAGGGCAGGGAGGAGAGACCCAGTACTTC.

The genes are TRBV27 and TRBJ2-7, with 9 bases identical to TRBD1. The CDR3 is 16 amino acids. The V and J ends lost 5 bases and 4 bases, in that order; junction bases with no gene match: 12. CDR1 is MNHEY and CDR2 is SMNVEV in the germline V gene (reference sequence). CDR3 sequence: CASSQDRGRTPYEQYF. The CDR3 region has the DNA TGTGCCAGCAGTCAGGACAGGGGAAGGACTCCTTACGAGCAGTACTTC.

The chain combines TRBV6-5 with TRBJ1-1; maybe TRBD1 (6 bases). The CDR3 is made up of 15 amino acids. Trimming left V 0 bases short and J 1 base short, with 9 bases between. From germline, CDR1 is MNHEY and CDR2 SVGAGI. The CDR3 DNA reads TGTGCCAGCAGTTACTCAATACAGGGGAACACTGAAGCTTTCTTT. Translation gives CASSYSIQGNTEAFF.

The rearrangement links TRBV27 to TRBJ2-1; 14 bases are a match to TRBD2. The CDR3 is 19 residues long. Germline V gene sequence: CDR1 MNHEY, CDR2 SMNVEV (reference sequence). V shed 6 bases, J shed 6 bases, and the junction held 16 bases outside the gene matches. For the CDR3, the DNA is TGTGCCAGCAGAAATGTGGTGGGACTAGCGGGAGCCCGGCCCAATGAGCAGTTCTTC. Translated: CASRNVVGLAGARPNEQFF.

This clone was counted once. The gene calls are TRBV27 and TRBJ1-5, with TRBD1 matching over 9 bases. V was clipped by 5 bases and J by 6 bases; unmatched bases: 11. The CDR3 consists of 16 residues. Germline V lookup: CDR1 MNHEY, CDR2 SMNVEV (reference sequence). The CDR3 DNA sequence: TGTGCCAGCAGTCCCAGGGGAGGACAGGGGAGTCAGCCCCAGCATTTT. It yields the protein CASSPRGGQGSQPQHF.

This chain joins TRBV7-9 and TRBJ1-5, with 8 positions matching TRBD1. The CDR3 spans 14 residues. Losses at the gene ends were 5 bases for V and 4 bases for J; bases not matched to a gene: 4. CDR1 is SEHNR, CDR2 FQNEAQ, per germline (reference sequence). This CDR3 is CASSHRQGNQPQHF. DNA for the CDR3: TGTGCCAGCAGCCATCGACAGGGGAATCAGCCCCAGCATTTT.

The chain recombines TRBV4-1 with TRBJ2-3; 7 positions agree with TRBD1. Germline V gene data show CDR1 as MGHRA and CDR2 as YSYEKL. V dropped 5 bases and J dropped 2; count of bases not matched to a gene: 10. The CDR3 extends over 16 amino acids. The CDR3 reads CASSIIPGQNTDTQYF. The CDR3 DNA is TGCGCCAGCAGCATAATACCGGGACAGAACACAGATACGCAGTATTTT.

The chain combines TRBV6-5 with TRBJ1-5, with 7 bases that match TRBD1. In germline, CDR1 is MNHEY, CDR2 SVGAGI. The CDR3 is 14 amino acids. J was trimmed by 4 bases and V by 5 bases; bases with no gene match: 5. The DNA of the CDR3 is TGTGCCAGCAGTCGACAGGGATTTAATCAGCCCCAGCATTTT. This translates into CASSRQGFNQPQHF.

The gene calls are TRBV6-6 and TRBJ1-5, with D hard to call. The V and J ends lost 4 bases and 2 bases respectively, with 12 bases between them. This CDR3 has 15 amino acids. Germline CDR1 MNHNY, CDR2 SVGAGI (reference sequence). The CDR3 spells CASSFSGSGNQPQHF. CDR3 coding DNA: TGTGCCAGCAGTTTTTCCGGGTCTGGCAATCAGCCCCAGCATTTT.

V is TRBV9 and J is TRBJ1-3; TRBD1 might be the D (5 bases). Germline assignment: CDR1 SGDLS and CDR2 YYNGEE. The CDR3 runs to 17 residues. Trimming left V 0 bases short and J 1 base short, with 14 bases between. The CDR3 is CASSVEARGTSGNTIYF. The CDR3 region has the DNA TGTGCCAGCAGCGTAGAGGCGCGGGGCACATCTGGAAACACCATATATTTT.

CDR3 residues: CASSLSSGTGFSDTQYF. DNA for the CDR3: TGTGCCAGCAGCTTGTCGTCCGGGACAGGGTTTTCAGATACGCAGTATTTT. The gene calls are TRBV5-5 and TRBJ2-3; TRBD1 agrees at 9 bases. Germline CDR1 SGHKS, CDR2 YYEKEE (reference sequence). The CDR3 is 17 amino acids. Losses at the gene ends were 1 base for V and 4 bases for J; bases not matched to a gene: 10.

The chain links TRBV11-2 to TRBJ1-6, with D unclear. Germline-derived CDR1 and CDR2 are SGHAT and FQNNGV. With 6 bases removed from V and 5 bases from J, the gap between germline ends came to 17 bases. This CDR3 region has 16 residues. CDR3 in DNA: TGTGCCAGCAGACGACAAACCGGGAAGAATAATTCACCCCTCCACTTT. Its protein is CASRRQTGKNNSPLHF.

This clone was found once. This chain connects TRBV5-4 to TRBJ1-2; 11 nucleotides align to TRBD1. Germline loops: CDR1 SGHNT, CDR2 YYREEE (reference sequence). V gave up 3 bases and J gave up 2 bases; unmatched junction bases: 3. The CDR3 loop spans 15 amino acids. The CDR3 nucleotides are TGTGCCAGCAGCTCTCGGACAGGGGGCAACTATGGCTACACCTTC. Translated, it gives CASSSRTGGNYGYTF. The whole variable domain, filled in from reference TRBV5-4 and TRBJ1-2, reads ETGVTQSPTHLIKTRGQQVTLRCSSQSGHNTVSWYQQALGQGPQFIFQYYREEENGRGNFPPRFSGLQFPNYSSELNVNALELDDSALYLCASSSRTGGNYGYTFGSGTRLTVV.

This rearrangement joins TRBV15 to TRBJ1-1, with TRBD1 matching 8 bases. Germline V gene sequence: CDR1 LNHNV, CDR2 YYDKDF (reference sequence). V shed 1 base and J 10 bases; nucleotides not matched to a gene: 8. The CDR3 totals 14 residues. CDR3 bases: TGTGCCACCAGCAGAGGGAGCCAGGGGGCGAGAGCTTTCTTT. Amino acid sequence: CATSRGSQGARAFF.

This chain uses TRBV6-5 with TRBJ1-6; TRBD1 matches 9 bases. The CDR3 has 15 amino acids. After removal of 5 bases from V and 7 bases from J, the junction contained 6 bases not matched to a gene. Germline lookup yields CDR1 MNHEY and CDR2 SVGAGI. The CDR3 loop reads CASSPSTGGNSPLHF. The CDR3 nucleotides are TGTGCCAGCAGTCCGTCAACAGGGGGCAATTCACCCCTCCACTTT.

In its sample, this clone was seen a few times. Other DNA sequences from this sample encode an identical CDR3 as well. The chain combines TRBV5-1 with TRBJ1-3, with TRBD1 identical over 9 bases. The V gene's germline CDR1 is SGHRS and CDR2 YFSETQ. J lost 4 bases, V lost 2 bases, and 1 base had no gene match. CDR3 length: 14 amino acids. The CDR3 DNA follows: TGCGCCAGCAGCTTTGGGACAGGGGGAAACACCATATATTTT. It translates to CASSFGTGGNTIYF.

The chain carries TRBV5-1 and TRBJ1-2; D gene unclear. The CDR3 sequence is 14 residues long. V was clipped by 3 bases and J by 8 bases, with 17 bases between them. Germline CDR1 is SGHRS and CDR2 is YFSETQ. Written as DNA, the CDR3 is TGCGCCAGCAGCTCGTGGCGGGAGGGAGAGGGCTACACCTTC. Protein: CASSSWREGEGYTF.

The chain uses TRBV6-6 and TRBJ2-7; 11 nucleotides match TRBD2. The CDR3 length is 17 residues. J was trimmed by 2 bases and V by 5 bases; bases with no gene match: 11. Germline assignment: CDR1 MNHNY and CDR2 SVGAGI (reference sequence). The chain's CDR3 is CASSRHLLAGVTYEQYF. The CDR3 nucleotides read TGTGCCAGCAGTCGCCATCTACTAGCGGGGGTTACCTACGAGCAGTACTTC.

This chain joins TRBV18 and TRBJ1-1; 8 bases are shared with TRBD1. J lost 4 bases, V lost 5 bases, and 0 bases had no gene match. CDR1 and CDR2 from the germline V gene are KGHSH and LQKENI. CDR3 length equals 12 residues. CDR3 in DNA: TGTGCCAGCTCAACAGGGGGCACTGAAGCTTTCTTT. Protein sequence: CASSTGGTEAFF.

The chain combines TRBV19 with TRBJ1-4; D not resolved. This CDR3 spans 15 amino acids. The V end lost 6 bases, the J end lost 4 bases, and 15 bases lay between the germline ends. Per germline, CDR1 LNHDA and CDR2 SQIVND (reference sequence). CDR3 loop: CASRRPDGNNEKLFF. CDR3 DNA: TGTGCCAGTAGAAGGCCCGACGGGAATAATGAAAAACTGTTTTTT.

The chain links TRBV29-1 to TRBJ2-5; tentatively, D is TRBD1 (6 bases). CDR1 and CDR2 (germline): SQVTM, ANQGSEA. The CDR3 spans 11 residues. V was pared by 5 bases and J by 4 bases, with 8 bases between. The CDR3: CSVLQGETQYF. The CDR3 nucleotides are TGCAGCGTTTTACAGGGAGAGACCCAGTACTTC.

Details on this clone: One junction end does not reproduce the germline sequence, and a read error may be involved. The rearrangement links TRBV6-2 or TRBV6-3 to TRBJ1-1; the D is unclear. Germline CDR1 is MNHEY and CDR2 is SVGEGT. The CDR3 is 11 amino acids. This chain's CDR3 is CASSYSNFQSF. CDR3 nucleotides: TGTGCCAGCAGTTACTCGAATTTTCAGTCTTTT.